Below are 25 T cell receptor beta chains sequenced from a single sample in a study of T cell responses to AZD1222 COVID-19 vaccine. This table comes from immunoSEQ multiplex PCR, and its TCRdb copy is limited to in-frame clones, with some not included. The repertoire holds about 190,000 clones, approximately 91% seen once, with roughly 0.98% in the top ten. This specimen was peripheral blood, taken on day 0 of AZD1222 vaccination. The receptors stem from an adult in good health.

The J gene is TRBJ2-7, the V gene TRBV20-1; D not resolved. CDR3 length: 8 amino acids. Trimming stripped 6 bases from V and 5 bases from J, with 2 bases between. The germline CDR1 and CDR2 sequences are DFQATT and SNEGSKA (reference sequence). The CDR3 here is CSADEQYF. Here the CDR3 DNA reads TGCAGTGCGGACGAGCAGTACTTC.

This clone appeared a single time. This chain links TRBV7-9 with TRBJ2-5; 8 bases align to TRBD1. The germline gives CDR1 SEHNR, CDR2 FQNEAQ (reference sequence). V shed 5 bases and J 2 bases; nucleotides not matched to a gene: 7. The CDR3 is 15 residues long. This CDR3 reads CASSKNGQGQETQYF. The CDR3 nucleotides are TGTGCCAGCAGCAAAAACGGACAGGGTCAAGAGACCCAGTACTTC.

The chain carries TRBV18 and TRBJ2-5; 10 nucleotides align to TRBD1. CDR3 size: 17 residues. The J segment lost 4 bases and the V segment lost 1 base, leaving 9 bases of the junction unmatched. The germline V gene encodes CDR1 KGHSH and CDR2 LQKENI. In DNA form, the CDR3 reads TGTGCCAGCTCACCACTTCAGGACAGGGGGTCTGGAGAGACCCAGTACTTC. It is translated as CASSPLQDRGSGETQYF. The whole variable domain, remainder taken from reference TRBV18 and TRBJ2-5, is NAGVMQNPRHLVRRRGQEARLRCSPMKGHSHVYWYRQLPEEGLKFMVYLQKENIIDESGMPKERFSAEFPKEGPSILRIQQVVRGDSAAYFCASSPLQDRGSGETQYFGPGTRLLVL.

This clone appeared a few times. The chain is built from TRBV4-1 and TRBJ1-1; D may be TRBD1 (6 bases). With 2 bases removed from V and 4 bases from J, the gap between germline ends came to 23 bases. The CDR3 totals 18 residues. From germline, CDR1 is MGHRA and CDR2 YSYEKL. CDR3 DNA sequence: TGCGCCAGCAGCCAACTACAGAGCAGGGGCGGAGGGGGCACTGAAGCTTTCTTT. Translated: CASSQLQSRGGGGTEAFF.

V is TRBV2 and J is TRBJ2-5, with 8 bases aligning to TRBD2. This CDR3 spans 14 amino acids. With V trimmed by 8 bases and J by 4 bases, 9 bases remained unmatched. The V gene's germline CDR1 is SNHLY and CDR2 FYNNEI. CDR3 residues: CASVLGGAGETQYF. DNA for the CDR3: TGTGCCAGCGTACTCGGGGGGGCTGGAGAGACCCAGTACTTC.

V usage is TRBV3-1 (or the pseudogene TRBV3-2) and J usage is TRBJ1-2; D is unresolved. V lost 5 bases, J lost 6 bases, and 22 bases lay in between. The CDR3 spans 16 residues. Per germline, CDR1 LGHDT and CDR2 YNNKEL (reference sequence). CDR3 region: CASSSHGREARDGYTF. In DNA form, the CDR3 reads TGTGCCAGCAGCTCCCACGGTAGGGAGGCCCGAGATGGCTACACCTTC.

This sequence joins TRBV5-4 and TRBJ2-3, with 11 positions matching TRBD2. There are 16 residues in the CDR3. Germline V gene lookup returns CDR1 SGHNT and CDR2 YYREEE (reference sequence). V dropped 4 bases and J dropped 2; count of bases not matched to a gene: 6. CDR3 protein: CASSPGTSGFTDTQYF. In nucleotides, the CDR3 is TGTGCCAGCAGCCCAGGGACTAGCGGCTTCACAGATACGCAGTATTTT. The entire variable domain, with the rest obtained from reference TRBV5-4 and TRBJ2-3, is as follows: ETGVTQSPTHLIKTRGQQVTLRCSSQSGHNTVSWYQQALGQGPQFIFQYYREEENGRGNFPPRFSGLQFPNYSSELNVNALELDDSALYLCASSPGTSGFTDTQYFGPGTRLTVL.

CDR3 sequence: CASSLHPPTMNTEAFF. The DNA for the CDR3 is TGTGCCAGCTCCCTTCACCCCCCTACCATGAACACTGAAGCTTTCTTT. The chain has TRBV18 and TRBJ1-1; D remains unclear. CDR1 and CDR2 from the germline V gene are KGHSH and LQKENI. V lost 6 bases and J 0 bases, leaving 17 bases between the germline ends. The CDR3 has 16 residues.

A few counts support this clone. The chain employs TRBV4-1 and TRBJ1-2; possibly TRBD1 for D (5 bases). This CDR3 has 14 amino acids. From germline, CDR1 is MGHRA and CDR2 YSYEKL. V was clipped by 4 bases and J by 8 bases, with 17 bases between them. This CDR3 is CASSPLRGAEGYTF. The CDR3 DNA sequence: TGCGCCAGCAGCCCCCTTCGCGGGGCTGAAGGCTACACCTTC.

This clone appeared a few times. The chain combines TRBV7-2 with TRBJ2-2; 7 positions match TRBD2. CDR1 and CDR2 (germline): SGHTA, FQGNSA. The CDR3 sequence is 16 residues long. V lost 4 bases, J lost 2 bases, and 7 bases stayed unmatched. The CDR3 loop is CASSSSGLENTGELFF. The CDR3 DNA reads TGTGCCAGCAGCTCTAGCGGACTAGAAAACACCGGGGAGCTGTTTTTT.

V gene TRBV15 combines with J gene TRBJ2-7; D assignment may be TRBD1 or TRBD2 (6 bases each). The CDR3 runs 15 residues. The V end was cut by 5 bases, the J end by 1 base, with 15 bases between. The germline V gene encodes CDR1 LNHNV and CDR2 YYDKDF (reference sequence). The DNA of the CDR3 is TGTGCCACCAGCCCGACGCGGGACACTTCCTACGAGCAGTACTTC. This sequence encodes CATSPTRDTSYEQYF.

The chain couples TRBV27 to TRBJ2-2, with 11 bases fitting TRBD2. The CDR3 loop spans 17 amino acids. Germline-derived CDR1 and CDR2 are MNHEY and SMNVEV (reference sequence). Trimming took 3 bases from V and 1 from J; bases not matched to a gene: 4. CDR3 in DNA: TGTGCCAGCAGTTTTTCCCTAGCGGGAGGGAACACCGGGGAGCTGTTTTTT. Translation: CASSFSLAGGNTGELFF.

The chain is built from TRBV4-1 and TRBJ2-5, with TRBD2 matching 8 bases. Germline V gives CDR1 MGHRA, CDR2 YSYEKL. This CDR3 region has 15 residues. Trimming at V came to 1 base and at J to 5 bases, leaving 6 bases not matched to a gene. The chain's CDR3 is CASSQAEREWETQYF. The CDR3 region has the DNA TGCGCCAGCAGCCAAGCTGAGCGGGAGTGGGAGACCCAGTACTTC.

A few counts support this clone. The chain couples TRBV4-2 to TRBJ1-4; no clear D. The germline V and J ends were trimmed by 1 base and 0 bases, with 9 bases remaining between them. The germline V gene has CDR1 LGHNA and CDR2 YNFKEQ. This CDR3 comprises 16 residues. This CDR3 reads CASSQAGSATNEKLFF. CDR3 DNA: TGTGCCAGCAGCCAAGCGGGGAGTGCAACTAATGAAAAACTGTTTTTT.

The chain joins TRBV6-2 or TRBV6-3 to TRBJ2-1, with D unclear. The CDR3 is made up of 15 amino acids. Trimming left V 5 bases short and J 0 bases short, with 11 bases between. Germline lookup yields CDR1 MNHEY and CDR2 SVGEGT. DNA of the CDR3: TGTGCCAGCAGTCCGACTGCCCCCTCCTACAATGAGCAGTTCTTC. This translates into CASSPTAPSYNEQFF.

The J gene is TRBJ2-7, the V gene TRBV12-5; D is unclear. Trimming stripped 2 bases from V and 3 bases from J, with 5 bases between. Germline V gives CDR1 LGHNT, CDR2 FRNRAP. The CDR3 is made up of 12 amino acids. The CDR3 is CASGLTHYEQYF. The CDR3 DNA reads TGTGCTAGTGGTTTGACCCACTACGAGCAGTACTTC.

The chain joins TRBV7-9 to TRBJ2-7; 8 positions agree with TRBD2. In germline, CDR1 is SEHNR, CDR2 FQNEAQ (reference sequence). CDR3 length equals 15 residues. With V trimmed by 3 bases and J by 2 bases, 6 bases remained unmatched. CDR3 in DNA: TGTGCCAGCAGCTTTATTATAGCGGGAACCTACGAGCAGTACTTC. Its translation: CASSFIIAGTYEQYF. The variable domain in full, completed from reference TRBV7-9 and TRBJ2-7, reads DTGVSQNPRHKITKRGQNVTFRCDPISEHNRLYWYRQTLGQGPEFLTYFQNEAQLEKSRLLSDRFSAERPKGSFSTLEIQRTEQGDSAMYLCASSFIIAGTYEQYFGPGTRLTVT.

The gene calls are TRBV7-9 and TRBJ1-2; 10 bases line up with TRBD1. CDR1 and CDR2 (germline): SEHNR, FQNEAQ (reference sequence). This CDR3 region has 18 residues. V trimming: 5 bases; J trimming: 3 bases; junction bases outside the gene matches: 15. CDR3 region: CASSGRRGDRGLDYGYTF. The CDR3 DNA reads TGTGCCAGCAGCGGGAGAAGGGGTGACAGGGGGCTGGACTATGGCTACACCTTC.

With regard to this clone: Other DNA sequences from this sample encode an identical CDR3 as well. The rearrangement joins TRBV27 to TRBJ1-2; 7 bases match TRBD1. The J segment lost 5 bases and the V segment lost 4 bases, leaving 1 base of the junction unmatched. The germline V gene encodes CDR1 MNHEY and CDR2 SMNVEV (reference sequence). CDR3 size: 12 residues. The CDR3 loop reads CASSSTGYGYTF. DNA of the CDR3: TGTGCCAGCAGTTCGACAGGGTATGGCTACACCTTC.

This chain uses TRBV2 with TRBJ2-7; tentatively, D is TRBD1 (5 bases). Trimming pared 6 bases from V and 1 base from J, leaving 7 bases between. Looked up from germline, CDR1 is SNHLY and CDR2 is FYNNEI. This CDR3 comprises 12 residues. As DNA, the CDR3 is TGTGCCAGCAGCAGGGAATCCTACGAGCAGTACTTC. Protein product: CASSRESYEQYF.

This chain links TRBV5-1 with TRBJ2-2, with D uncertain. Germline-derived CDR1 and CDR2 are SGHRS and YFSETQ. Trimming shortened V by 4 bases and J by 6 bases, and 19 bases separated the two germline ends. The CDR3 is 16 residues long. The DNA for the CDR3 is TGCGCCAGCAGCGGAAAGACGTCAAGTGCACCCGGGGAGCTGTTTTTT. Amino acid sequence: CASSGKTSSAPGELFF.

The chain recombines TRBV27 with TRBJ2-7; 7 bases line up with TRBD2. The CDR3 is 14 amino acids. CDR1 and CDR2 (germline): MNHEY, SMNVEV (reference sequence). V lost 10 bases, J lost 1 base, and 10 bases stayed unmatched. Here the CDR3 DNA reads TGTGCCACTTCGGACCCCGGGGGGTCCTACGAGCAGTACTTC. Protein sequence: CATSDPGGSYEQYF.

This chain uses TRBV5-4 with TRBJ2-7, with 8 bases lining up with TRBD1. CDR3 length equals 15 residues. The ends lost 2 bases at V and 1 base at J; junction bases unmatched: 5. Germline V gene lookup returns CDR1 SGHNT and CDR2 YYREEE (reference sequence). The CDR3 loop is CASSFGTGRSYEQYF. CDR3 DNA sequence: TGTGCCAGCAGCTTCGGGACAGGTCGGTCCTACGAGCAGTACTTC.

The rearrangement joins TRBV4-1 to TRBJ2-7; D might be TRBD1 or TRBD2, each matching 5 bases. CDR3 length: 14 amino acids. The V gene lost 1 base and the J gene lost 0 bases, with 7 bases spanning the gap. Germline CDR1 reads MGHRA; CDR2 reads YSYEKL. CDR3 loop: CASSQGGVSYEQYF. The CDR3 nucleotides read TGCGCCAGCAGCCAAGGAGGGGTCTCCTACGAGCAGTACTTC.

The CDR3 DNA is TGTGCCAGCAGCCAAGATTACCCAGCGGGGTTCAATGAGCAGTTCTTC. Encoded protein: CASSQDYPAGFNEQFF. This chain connects TRBV4-2 to TRBJ2-1, with TRBD2 identical over 7 bases. Germline V gene lookup returns CDR1 LGHNA and CDR2 YNFKEQ. There are 16 residues in the CDR3. Trimming cost V 0 bases and J 6 bases; bases outside gene matches: 8.